What follows are 29 T cell receptor beta chains derived from one specimen sequenced in a study of long-term antiretroviral therapy in people with HIV. Survey-level immunoSEQ v3.0 assays were run. Here immunoSEQ multiplex PCR was the method, and the copy in TCRdb shows in-frame clones only, minus some. The sample lists about 20,000 clones, around 83% occurring once. The material was unsorted PBMCs, obtained 1.3 years after starting antiretroviral therapy. All receptors derive from a man in his 60s with HIV.

This chain joins TRBV28 and TRBJ1-4; 8 positions match TRBD1. This CDR3 comprises 15 residues. CDR1 and CDR2 from the germline V gene are MDHEN and SYDVKM. The junction had 3 bases not matched to a gene; V was cut back by 4 bases and J by 2 bases. CDR3 region: CASSSQGATNEKLFF. CDR3 in DNA: TGTGCCAGCAGTTCGCAGGGGGCTACTAATGAAAAACTGTTTTTT.

V gene TRBV18 combines with J gene TRBJ1-1; D is uncertain. This CDR3 contains 13 residues. V shed 2 bases and J shed 2 bases, with 6 bases lying between them. CDR1 and CDR2 from the germline V gene are KGHSH and LQKENI. The CDR3 nucleotides are TGTGCCAGCTCACCAGGGGTTAACACTGAAGCTTTCTTT. Protein product: CASSPGVNTEAFF.

V usage is TRBV5-5 and J usage is TRBJ1-5; TRBD1 matches at 7 bases. The CDR3 length is 14 residues. The V gene's germline CDR1 is SGHKS and CDR2 YYEKEE (reference sequence). After removal of 4 bases from V and 5 bases from J, the junction contained 6 bases not matched to a gene. As DNA, the CDR3 is TGTGCCAGCAGCCCGGGACAGCTGGATCAGCCCCAGCATTTT. This encodes CASSPGQLDQPQHF.

The rearrangement uses TRBV2 and TRBJ1-5; maybe TRBD1 (6 bases). The length of the CDR3 is 14 residues. Looked up from germline, CDR1 is SNHLY and CDR2 is FYNNEI. V lost 8 bases and J 2 bases, leaving 13 bases between the germline ends. The CDR3 nucleotides read TGTGCCAGCCAGAACAGGGAGGGCAATCAGCCCCAGCATTTT. Amino acid sequence: CASQNREGNQPQHF.

The chain joins TRBV5-6 to TRBJ2-2; the match to TRBD2 covers 11 bases. The CDR3 runs to 18 residues. Germline CDR1 is SGHDT and CDR2 is YYEEEE. Trimming removed 0 bases from V and 3 bases from J; junction bases left unmatched: 7. The CDR3 sequence: CASSLDVGLAAHTGELFF. As DNA, the CDR3 is TGTGCCAGCAGCTTGGATGTGGGACTAGCGGCCCACACCGGGGAGCTGTTTTTT.

The rearrangement joins TRBV25-1 to TRBJ2-1; 8 positions match TRBD2. In germline, CDR1 is MGHDK, CDR2 SYGVNS. The junction had 8 bases not matched to a gene; V was cut back by 3 bases and J by 4 bases. CDR3 length: 16 residues. The CDR3 loop is CASSDTAGAFYNEQFF. The CDR3 DNA sequence: TGTGCCAGCAGTGATACAGCGGGGGCCTTTTACAATGAGCAGTTCTTC.

The genes are TRBV29-1 and TRBJ1-2; no definite D call. Per germline, CDR1 SQVTM and CDR2 ANQGSEA. This CDR3 has 9 amino acids. Trimming shortened V by 4 bases and J by 6 bases, and 3 bases separated the two germline ends. Written as DNA, the CDR3 is TGCAGCGTTGTTGATGGCTACACCTTC. As protein: CSVVDGYTF.

The chain links TRBV5-1 to TRBJ2-5; TRBD2 agrees at 13 bases. The V and J ends lost 2 bases and 5 bases, in that order; junction bases with no gene match: 3. The CDR3 has 15 amino acids. The germline V gene encodes CDR1 SGHRS and CDR2 YFSETQ. CDR3 bases: TGCGCCAGCAGCTTACTAGCGGGGGGGCTGGAGACCCAGTACTTC. Amino acids: CASSLLAGGLETQYF.

The chain recombines TRBV5-1 with TRBJ2-7, with 9 bases identical to TRBD2. This CDR3 contains 16 residues. The V gene end was trimmed by 4 bases and the J gene end by 1 base; junction bases not matched to a gene: 9. Germline CDR1 and CDR2: SGHRS and YFSETQ. The CDR3 protein is CASSPAVAGVSYEQYF. The DNA of the CDR3 is TGCGCCAGCAGCCCCGCGGTAGCGGGAGTTTCCTACGAGCAGTACTTC. Combining the CDR3 with reference TRBV5-1 and TRBJ2-7 gives the whole variable domain KAGVTQTPRYLIKTRGQQVTLSCSPISGHRSVSWYQQTPGQGLQFLFEYFSETQRNKGNFPGRFSGRQFSNSRSEMNVSTLELGDSALYLCASSPAVAGVSYEQYFGPGTRLTVT.

The chain uses TRBV29-1 and TRBJ2-5, with D possibly matching TRBD1 (6 bases). Trimming removed 3 bases at V and 2 bases at J, with 13 bases between. The CDR3 sequence is 14 residues long. From germline, CDR1 is SQVTM and CDR2 ANQGSEA. The CDR3 nucleotides read TGCAGCGTTGAGAAGGACAGTCATCAAGAGACCCAGTACTTC. It translates to CSVEKDSHQETQYF.

The chain links TRBV27 to TRBJ2-5, with D unresolved. Looked up from germline, CDR1 is MNHEY and CDR2 is SMNVEV (reference sequence). This CDR3 has 16 residues. V lost 1 base and J 5 bases, leaving 17 bases between the germline ends. The CDR3 nucleotides read TGTGCCAGCAGTTTATACCAGGCAGCTCTGGGGGAGACCCAGTACTTC. Encoded protein: CASSLYQAALGETQYF.

The CDR3: CSVLGGPNQPQHF. The CDR3 coding sequence is TGCAGCGTTCTTGGGGGCCCCAATCAGCCCCAGCATTTT. The J gene is TRBJ1-5, the V gene TRBV29-1; TRBD1 might be the D (6 bases). Germline loops: CDR1 SQVTM, CDR2 ANQGSEA. V was cut by 5 bases and J by 3 bases, with 11 bases left in between. The CDR3 spans 13 residues. The full variable domain, in which reference TRBV29-1 and TRBJ1-5 provide the parts outside the CDR3, is SAVISQKPSRDICQRGTSLTIQCQVDSQVTMMFWYRQQPGQSLTLIATANQGSEATYESGFVIDKFPISRPNLTFSTLTVSNMSPEDSSIYLCSVLGGPNQPQHFGDGTRLSIL.

The J gene is TRBJ2-7, the V gene TRBV18, with D uncertain. Germline V gene sequence: CDR1 KGHSH, CDR2 LQKENI. This CDR3 contains 15 residues. V gave up 1 base and J gave up 0 bases, with 10 bases separating them. The CDR3 loop reads CASSPQLRSSYEQYF. CDR3 sequence (DNA): TGTGCCAGCTCACCACAGCTAAGGAGCTCCTACGAGCAGTACTTC.

The chain links TRBV9 to TRBJ2-5, with D tentatively TRBD1 or TRBD2 (6 bases each). The CDR3 has 15 residues. Per the germline V gene, CDR1 is SGDLS and CDR2 is YYNGEE. V dropped 1 base and J dropped 5 bases, with 15 bases sitting between them. For the CDR3, the DNA is TGTGCCAGCAGCGTATCGGGGGCGATGAGTGAGACCCAGTACTTC. Its translation: CASSVSGAMSETQYF.

The chain uses TRBV11-2 and TRBJ1-4, with D possibly being TRBD1 (6 bases). CDR1 is SGHAT, CDR2 FQNNGV, per germline. Trimming cost V 1 base and J 3 bases, with 15 bases left between them. The CDR3 has 17 residues. CDR3 residues: CASSLGKNRDANEKLFF. CDR3 nucleotide sequence: TGTGCCAGCAGCTTAGGGAAAAACAGGGATGCTAATGAAAAACTGTTTTTT.

This clone was observed a few times. This sequence joins TRBV9 and TRBJ2-7, with 8 bases identical to TRBD1. Germline lookup yields CDR1 SGDLS and CDR2 YYNGEE. This CDR3 spans 14 amino acids. The junction had 7 bases not matched to a gene; V was cut back by 3 bases and J by 5 bases. CDR3 in amino acids: CASSAGTGQHEQYF. In nucleotides, the CDR3 is TGTGCCAGCAGCGCCGGGACAGGTCAGCACGAGCAGTACTTC.

The chain links TRBV6-5 to TRBJ1-1; weak D call: TRBD1 (6 bases). V lost 4 bases and J 8 bases, leaving 14 bases between the germline ends. The V gene's germline CDR1 is MNHEY and CDR2 SVGAGI. CDR3 size: 13 residues. The chain's CDR3 is CASSFQGTREAFF. The CDR3 coding sequence is TGTGCCAGCAGTTTCCAAGGGACAAGAGAAGCTTTCTTT.

The chain has TRBV7-9 and TRBJ1-1; the D is unclear. Germline-derived CDR1 and CDR2 are SEHNR and FQNEAQ (reference sequence). V was clipped by 5 bases and J by 8 bases, with 6 bases between them. The CDR3 has 10 residues. CDR3 residues: CASSGFEAFF. The CDR3 DNA sequence: TGTGCCAGCAGCGGATTCGAAGCTTTCTTT.

CDR3 DNA sequence: TGTGCCAGCTCACCATCGGCCCGACTAGCGGGAGGCGGGGAGACCCAGTACTTC. Translation gives CASSPSARLAGGGETQYF. The chain is built from TRBV18 and TRBJ2-5; 13 nucleotides align to TRBD2. The CDR3 length is 18 residues. V lost 2 bases, J lost 5 bases, and 11 bases stayed unmatched. Germline values: CDR1 KGHSH, CDR2 LQKENI.

The rearrangement joins TRBV6-1 to TRBJ2-7; D gene uncertain. The CDR3 has 15 residues. V was trimmed by 4 bases and J by 5 bases, leaving 18 bases between them. Germline V CDR1 and CDR2: MNHNS, SASEGT. The CDR3 bases are TGTGCCAGCAGTGCTTTAGAAGGGTTTAATGACGAGCAGTACTTC. It specifies CASSALEGFNDEQYF.

V is TRBV9 and J is TRBJ2-1, with 13 bases aligning to TRBD2. Germline V lookup: CDR1 SGDLS, CDR2 YYNGEE. The J segment lost 3 bases and the V segment lost 4 bases, leaving 7 bases of the junction unmatched. This CDR3 is 17 amino acids long. The CDR3 protein is CASSPRLAGGLYNEQFF. The CDR3 DNA sequence: TGTGCCAGCAGCCCAAGACTAGCGGGAGGACTCTACAATGAGCAGTTCTTC.

This chain connects TRBV23-1 to TRBJ1-4, with TRBD1 matching over 8 bases. TRBV23-1 falls under the ORF class, with uncertain function. This CDR3 has 15 residues. V was pared by 8 bases and J by 4 bases, with 9 bases of the junction left unmatched. The DNA of the CDR3 is TGCGCCAGCCGCTGCAGGACAGGGCTTAATGAAAAACTGTTTTTT. Translating gives CASRCRTGLNEKLFF.

The V call is TRBV10-1, the J call TRBJ2-3; maybe TRBD2 (5 bases). The CDR3 covers 17 residues. Trimming stripped 4 bases from V and 0 bases from J, with 17 bases between. Germline assignment: CDR1 WNHNN and CDR2 SYGVQD (reference sequence). The CDR3 region is CASSATRGSYSTDTQYF. CDR3 in DNA: TGCGCCAGCAGTGCCACCCGGGGATCCTATAGCACAGATACGCAGTATTTT.

The chain uses TRBV6-5 and TRBJ2-7; 7 positions match TRBD2. J lost 7 bases, V lost 0 bases, and 6 bases had no gene match. The CDR3 is made up of 14 amino acids. Germline loops: CDR1 MNHEY, CDR2 SVGAGI. The CDR3 region has the DNA TGTGCCAGCAGTTACTCGGGGCAGGGAGGGGAGCAGTACTTC. This translates into CASSYSGQGGEQYF.

The CDR3 region is CASSLGPRLAGGWTQYF. The CDR3 DNA is TGTGCCAGCAGCTTGGGGCCTAGACTAGCGGGGGGATGGACCCAGTACTTC. The chain employs TRBV5-4 and TRBJ2-5; 13 nucleotides agree with TRBD2. J was trimmed by 7 bases and V by 0 bases; bases with no gene match: 9. Per germline, CDR1 SGHNT and CDR2 YYREEE (reference sequence). This CDR3 comprises 17 residues.

The chain recombines TRBV27 with TRBJ2-5; TRBD1 aligns across 7 bases. The germline gives CDR1 MNHEY, CDR2 SMNVEV (reference sequence). V was clipped by 4 bases and J by 5 bases; unmatched bases: 22. CDR3 length: 19 residues. The CDR3: CASSSIRNLDRAGGETQYF. Written as DNA, the CDR3 is TGTGCCAGCAGTTCTATCAGAAATCTAGACAGGGCCGGCGGCGAGACCCAGTACTTC.

The chain uses TRBV18 and TRBJ1-5, with 9 bases fitting TRBD1. The trim removed 3 bases at V and 4 bases at J, leaving 4 bases unmatched. Germline lookup yields CDR1 KGHSH and CDR2 LQKENI. The CDR3 sequence is 15 residues long. The DNA of the CDR3 is TGTGCCAGCTCACCCACAGGGGGCGGGAATCAGCCCCAGCATTTT. Translating it yields CASSPTGGGNQPQHF.

The chain links TRBV5-6 to TRBJ1-4; 8 nucleotides line up with TRBD1. Trimming took 0 bases from V and 8 from J; bases not matched to a gene: 6. The CDR3 totals 15 residues. Germline CDR1 reads SGHDT; CDR2 reads YYEEEE. The CDR3 protein is CASSLGAGGAEKLFF. The CDR3 nucleotides read TGTGCCAGCAGCTTGGGGGCAGGGGGCGCAGAAAAACTGTTTTTT. The full variable domain, in which reference TRBV5-6 and TRBJ1-4 provide the parts outside the CDR3, is DAGVTQSPTHLIKTRGQQVTLRCSPKSGHDTVSWYQQALGQGPQFIFQYYEEEERQRGNFPDRFSGHQFPNYSSELNVNALLLGDSALYLCASSLGAGGAEKLFFGSGTQLSVL.

This chain links TRBV5-6 with TRBJ2-5, with D perhaps being TRBD1 or TRBD2 (6 bases each). Trimming stripped 0 bases from V and 4 bases from J, with 10 bases between. Looked up from germline, CDR1 is SGHDT and CDR2 is YYEEEE. The length of the CDR3 is 14 residues. CDR3 sequence (DNA): TGTGCCAGCAGCTTGGCGTCGGGGGCAGAGACCCAGTACTTC. Protein: CASSLASGAETQYF.